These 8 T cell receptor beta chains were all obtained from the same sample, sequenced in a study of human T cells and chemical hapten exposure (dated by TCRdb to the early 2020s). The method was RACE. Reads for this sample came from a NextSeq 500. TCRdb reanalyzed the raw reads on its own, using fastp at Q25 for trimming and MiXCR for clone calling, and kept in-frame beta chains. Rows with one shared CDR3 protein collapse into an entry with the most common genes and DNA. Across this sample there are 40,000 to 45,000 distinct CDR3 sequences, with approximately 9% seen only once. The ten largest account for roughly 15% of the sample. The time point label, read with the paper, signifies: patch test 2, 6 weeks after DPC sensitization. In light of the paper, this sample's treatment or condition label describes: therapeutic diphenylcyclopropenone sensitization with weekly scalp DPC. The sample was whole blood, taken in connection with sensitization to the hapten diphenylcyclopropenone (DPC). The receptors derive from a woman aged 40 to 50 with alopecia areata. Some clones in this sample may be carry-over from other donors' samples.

DNA of the CDR3: TGCAGTGCTCAGCGCCGACAGGCATGGAACACTGAAGCTTTCTTT. Residues: CSAQRRQAWNTEAFF. The rearrangement links TRBV20-1 to TRBJ1-1, with D maybe TRBD1 (6 bases). The CDR3 extends over 15 amino acids. V was trimmed by 5 bases and J by 1 base, leaving 17 bases between them. The germline V gene encodes CDR1 DFQATT and CDR2 SNEGSKA (reference sequence).

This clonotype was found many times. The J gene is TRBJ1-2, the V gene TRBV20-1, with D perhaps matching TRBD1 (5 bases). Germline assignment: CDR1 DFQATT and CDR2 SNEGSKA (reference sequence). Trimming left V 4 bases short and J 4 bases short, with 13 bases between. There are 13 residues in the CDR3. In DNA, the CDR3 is TGCAGTGCTATGCCTGGGACCGGCTATGGCTACACCTTC. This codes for CSAMPGTGYGYTF.

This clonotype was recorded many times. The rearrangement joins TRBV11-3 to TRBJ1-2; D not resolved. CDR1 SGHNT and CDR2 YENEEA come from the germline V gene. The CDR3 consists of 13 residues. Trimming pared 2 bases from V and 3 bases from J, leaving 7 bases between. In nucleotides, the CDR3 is TGTGCCAGCAGCTTATCAGGCGACTATGGCTACACCTTC. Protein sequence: CASSLSGDYGYTF.

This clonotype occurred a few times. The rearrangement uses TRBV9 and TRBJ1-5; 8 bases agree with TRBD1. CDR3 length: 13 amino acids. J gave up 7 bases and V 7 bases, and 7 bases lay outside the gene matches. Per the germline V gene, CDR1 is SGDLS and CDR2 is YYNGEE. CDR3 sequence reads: CASGRTGMQPQHF. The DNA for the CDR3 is TGTGCCAGCGGACGGACAGGGATGCAGCCCCAGCATTTT.

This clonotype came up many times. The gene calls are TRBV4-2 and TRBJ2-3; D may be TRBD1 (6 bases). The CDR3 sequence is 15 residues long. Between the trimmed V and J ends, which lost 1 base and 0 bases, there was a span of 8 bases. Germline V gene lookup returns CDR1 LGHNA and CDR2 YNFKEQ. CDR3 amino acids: CASSQVRGSTDTQYF. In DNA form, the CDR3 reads TGTGCCAGCAGCCAAGTAAGGGGGAGCACAGATACGCAGTATTTT.

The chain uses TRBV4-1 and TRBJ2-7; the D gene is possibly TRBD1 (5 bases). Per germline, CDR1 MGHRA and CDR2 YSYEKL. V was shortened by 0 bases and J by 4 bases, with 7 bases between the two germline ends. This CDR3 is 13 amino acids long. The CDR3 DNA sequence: TGCGCCAGCAGCCAAGACAGGGTATACGAGCAGTACTTC. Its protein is CASSQDRVYEQYF.

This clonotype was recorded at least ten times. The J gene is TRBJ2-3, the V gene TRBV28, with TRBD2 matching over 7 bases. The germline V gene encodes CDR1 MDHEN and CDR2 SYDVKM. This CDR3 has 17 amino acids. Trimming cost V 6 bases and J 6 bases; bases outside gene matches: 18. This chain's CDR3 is CASSRDLRGNLGDTQYF. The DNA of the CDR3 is TGTGCCAGCAGCCGTGATTTGCGGGGGAACCTAGGGGATACGCAGTATTTT.

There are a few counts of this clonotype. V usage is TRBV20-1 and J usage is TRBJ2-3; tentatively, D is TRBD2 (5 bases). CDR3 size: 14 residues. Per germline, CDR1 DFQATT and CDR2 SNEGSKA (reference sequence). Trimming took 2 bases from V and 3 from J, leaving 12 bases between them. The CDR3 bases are TGCAGTGCTAGACTCCCCCGGGGAACAGATACGCAGTATTTT. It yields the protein CSARLPRGTDTQYF.